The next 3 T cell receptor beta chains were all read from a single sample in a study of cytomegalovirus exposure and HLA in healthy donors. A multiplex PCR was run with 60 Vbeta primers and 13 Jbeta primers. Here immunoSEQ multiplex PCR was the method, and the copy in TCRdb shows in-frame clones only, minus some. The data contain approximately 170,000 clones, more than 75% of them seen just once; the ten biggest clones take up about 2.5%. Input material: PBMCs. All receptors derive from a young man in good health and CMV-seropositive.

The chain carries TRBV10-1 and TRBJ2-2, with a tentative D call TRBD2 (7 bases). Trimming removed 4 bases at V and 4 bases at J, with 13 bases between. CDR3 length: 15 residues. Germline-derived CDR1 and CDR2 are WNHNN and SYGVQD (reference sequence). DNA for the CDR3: TGCGCCAGCAGTGGCGGGGGCGTGCGCACCGGGGAGCTGTTTTTT. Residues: CASSGGGVRTGELFF.

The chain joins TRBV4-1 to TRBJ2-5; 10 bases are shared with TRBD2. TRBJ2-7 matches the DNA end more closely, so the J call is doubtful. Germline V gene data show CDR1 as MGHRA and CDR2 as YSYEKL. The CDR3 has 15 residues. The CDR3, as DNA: TGCGCCAGCAGCCGAATCATAGCGGGAGGCTACGAGCAGTACTTC. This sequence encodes CASSRIIAGGYEQYF.

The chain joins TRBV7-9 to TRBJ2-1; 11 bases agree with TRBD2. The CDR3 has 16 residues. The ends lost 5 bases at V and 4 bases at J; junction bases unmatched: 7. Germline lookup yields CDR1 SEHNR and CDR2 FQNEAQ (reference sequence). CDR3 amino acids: CASSMTGTSGYNEQFF. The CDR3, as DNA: TGTGCCAGCAGCATGACCGGGACTAGCGGTTACAATGAGCAGTTCTTC.